The 20 T cell receptor beta chains given below trace back to one sample, sequenced in a study of blood T cell repertoires in COVID-19. Clones were sequenced by immunoSEQ multiplex PCR, and TCRdb holds only the in-frame ones, with some missing. The top ten clones hold approximately 15% of a sample with 65,000 to 80,000 clones, about 90% of them seen once. Material for sequencing was peripheral blood. The receptors stem from a man at least 80 years old in a cohort sampled during active COVID-19.

This chain joins TRBV27 and TRBJ2-2; TRBD2 matches at 9 bases. Germline V gene data show CDR1 as MNHEY and CDR2 as SMNVEV (reference sequence). The CDR3 spans 19 residues. Trimming took 5 bases from V and 2 from J; bases not matched to a gene: 15. CDR3: CASSPRAGAGGPNTGELFF. DNA of the CDR3: TGTGCCAGCAGTCCCCGGGCTGGAGCGGGGGGTCCCAACACCGGGGAGCTGTTTTTT.

CDR3 nucleotide sequence: TGTGCCAGCAGTACCGGGACAGATAGCAATCAGCCCCAGCATTTT. Amino acid sequence: CASSTGTDSNQPQHF. The chain combines TRBV6-5 with TRBJ1-5, with 7 bases aligning to TRBD1. CDR1 is MNHEY and CDR2 is SVGAGI in the germline V gene. The CDR3 loop spans 15 amino acids. J gave up 0 bases and V 5 bases, and 4 bases lay outside the gene matches.

The V call is TRBV2, the J call TRBJ1-2, with a weak D call TRBD1 (5 bases). Per germline, CDR1 SNHLY and CDR2 FYNNEI. The CDR3 runs to 15 residues. Deletions cut 6 bases from V and 4 bases from J, with 18 bases between. The chain's CDR3 is CASRPVGGGSYGYTF. In nucleotides, the CDR3 is TGTGCCAGCAGACCTGTGGGGGGGGGTAGCTATGGCTACACCTTC. The whole variable domain, remainder taken from reference TRBV2 and TRBJ1-2, is EPEVTQTPSHQVTQMGQEVILRCVPISNHLYFYWYRQILGQKVEFLVSFYNNEISEKSEIFDDQFSVERPDGSNFTLKIRSTKLEDSAMYFCASRPVGGGSYGYTFGSGTRLTVV.

The V and J genes are TRBV19 and TRBJ1-2; 10 bases fit TRBD1. This CDR3 region has 16 residues. Germline loops: CDR1 LNHDA, CDR2 SQIVND (reference sequence). V was clipped by 4 bases and J by 1 base; unmatched bases: 6. This CDR3 reads CASSTDRDRGNYGYTF. The CDR3 DNA reads TGTGCCAGTAGTACCGACCGGGACAGGGGTAACTATGGCTACACCTTC.

This chain connects TRBV6-5 to TRBJ1-1, with no clear D. Per germline, CDR1 MNHEY and CDR2 SVGAGI. The CDR3 totals 13 residues. V dropped 7 bases and J dropped 4 bases, with 13 bases sitting between them. CDR3 nucleotides: TGTGCCAGCATTCTGGGCCGGGGCACTGAAGCTTTCTTT. This codes for CASILGRGTEAFF.

A remark on this clone: The junction shows a germline mismatch at one end, possibly a read error. The J gene is TRBJ1-4, the V gene TRBV2, with D possibly being TRBD1 (6 bases). CDR3 length equals 15 residues. Germline CDR1 reads SNHLY; CDR2 reads FYNNEI. The CDR3 DNA follows: TGTGCCAGCAGGCTGACCGGGACAACGAATGAAAAACTGTTTTTT. This gives the protein CASRLTGTTNEKLFF.

This chain uses TRBV27 with TRBJ2-6; TRBD1 agrees at 7 bases. The V and J ends lost 5 bases and 1 base, in that order; junction bases with no gene match: 5. This CDR3 has 16 residues. The germline gives CDR1 MNHEY, CDR2 SMNVEV (reference sequence). The CDR3 is CASSDRVMSGANVLTF. The CDR3 nucleotides are TGTGCCAGCAGTGACAGGGTGATGTCTGGGGCCAACGTCCTGACTTTC. Full variable domain (outside the CDR3, taken from reference TRBV27 and TRBJ2-6): EAQVTQNPRYLITVTGKKLTVTCSQNMNHEYMSWYRQDPGLGLRQIYYSMNVEVTDKGDVPEGYKVSRKEKRNFPLILESPSPNQTSLYFCASSDRVMSGANVLTFGAGSRLTVL.

The chain combines TRBV7-2 with TRBJ2-1; a possible D gene is TRBD1 (6 bases). Germline values: CDR1 SGHTA, CDR2 FQGNSA. The CDR3 is 11 residues long. Trimming removed 5 bases from V and 9 bases from J, with 8 bases in between. CDR3 sequence (DNA): TGTGCCAGCAGCCCAGGGGTTGAGCAGTTCTTC. This translates into CASSPGVEQFF.

J is TRBJ2-1 and V is TRBV2, with 9 bases identical to TRBD2. Trimming removed 3 bases from V and 6 bases from J; junction bases left unmatched: 3. Germline CDR1 and CDR2: SNHLY and FYNNEI. CDR3 size: 14 residues. CDR3 DNA sequence: TGTGCCAGCAGTGACCAGCGGGGGGTCAATGAGCAGTTCTTC. The encoded protein is CASSDQRGVNEQFF.

The chain joins TRBV11-3 to TRBJ2-5; 11 positions agree with TRBD2. The CDR3 totals 16 residues. CDR1 SGHNT and CDR2 YENEEA come from the germline V gene. The J segment lost 7 bases and the V segment lost 4 bases, leaving 11 bases of the junction unmatched. CDR3 bases: TGTGCCAGCAGCTCACGGACTAGCGGGCTGCGGGGGACCCAGTACTTC. Its protein is CASSSRTSGLRGTQYF.

The V call is TRBV7-2, the J call TRBJ1-4, with D maybe TRBD1 (5 bases). V lost 6 bases, J lost 4 bases, and 15 bases lay in between. The germline V gene has CDR1 SGHTA and CDR2 FQGNSA. The CDR3 has 15 residues. The CDR3 spells CASSTWGRVNEKLFF. The CDR3 DNA sequence: TGTGCCAGCAGTACCTGGGGCCGCGTTAATGAAAAACTGTTTTTT.

The CDR3 sequence: CASSLGVLSYEQYF. CDR3 nucleotides: TGTGCCAGCAGCTTGGGTGTTCTCTCCTACGAGCAGTACTTC. The V and J genes are TRBV5-6 and TRBJ2-7, with unresolved D. Trimming shortened V by 0 bases and J by 0 bases, and 7 bases separated the two germline ends. CDR3 length equals 14 residues. Germline V gene data show CDR1 as SGHDT and CDR2 as YYEEEE.

This chain uses TRBV3-1 (or the pseudogene TRBV3-2) with TRBJ2-1; D gene unclear. Germline loops: CDR1 LGHDT, CDR2 YNNKEL (reference sequence). The CDR3 sequence is 15 residues long. V was clipped by 0 bases and J by 6 bases, with 12 bases between them. The CDR3 bases are TGTGCCAGCAGCCAAGATGCATCTACCCTCAATGAGCAGTTCTTC. Residues: CASSQDASTLNEQFF.

This chain joins TRBV2 and TRBJ2-3; 7 bases are shared with TRBD1. Germline assignment: CDR1 SNHLY and CDR2 FYNNEI. Losses at the gene ends were 3 bases for V and 2 bases for J; bases not matched to a gene: 11. CDR3 length equals 17 residues. CDR3 nucleotides: TGTGCCAGCAGTGACCCGGTGAGGGACAGCAACACAGATACGCAGTATTTT. Translation gives CASSDPVRDSNTDTQYF. The variable domain in full, completed from reference TRBV2 and TRBJ2-3, reads EPEVTQTPSHQVTQMGQEVILRCVPISNHLYFYWYRQILGQKVEFLVSFYNNEISEKSEIFDDQFSVERPDGSNFTLKIRSTKLEDSAMYFCASSDPVRDSNTDTQYFGPGTRLTVL.

The chain carries TRBV19 and TRBJ2-2; 10 nucleotides agree with TRBD2. Per the germline V gene, CDR1 is LNHDA and CDR2 is SQIVND (reference sequence). CDR3 length: 16 amino acids. V lost 9 bases, J lost 3 bases, and 10 bases stayed unmatched. The CDR3 coding sequence is TGTGCCAGCGATCGAGCGGGGGGGCTTGACACCGGGGAGCTGTTTTTT. Its protein is CASDRAGGLDTGELFF.

This clone was detected only a few times. V gene TRBV5-1 combines with J gene TRBJ2-7; 7 nucleotides match TRBD1. Germline V lookup: CDR1 SGHRS, CDR2 YFSETQ. With 3 bases clipped from V and 4 bases from J, the junction kept 13 bases outside the gene matches. This CDR3 has 16 amino acids. As DNA, the CDR3 is TGCGCCAGCAGCTCTGGGGCGACAGGGAGTGGGTACGAGCAGTACTTC. This codes for CASSSGATGSGYEQYF.

This clone was detected only a few times. The V gene is TRBV6-4, the J gene TRBJ2-2; 7 nucleotides line up with TRBD1. The ends lost 4 bases at V and 0 bases at J; junction bases unmatched: 2. Germline V lookup: CDR1 MRHNA, CDR2 SNTAGT. The CDR3 has 15 residues. The CDR3 loop is CASSVQGANTGELFF. DNA of the CDR3: TGTGCCAGCAGTGTCCAGGGGGCGAACACCGGGGAGCTGTTTTTT.

The V gene is TRBV28, the J gene TRBJ2-6; TRBD1 matches 10 bases. This CDR3 is 15 amino acids long. After removal of 7 bases from V and 2 bases from J, the junction contained 2 bases not matched to a gene. From germline, CDR1 is MDHEN and CDR2 SYDVKM. CDR3 DNA: TGTGCCAGCAAGACAGGGGGCACTGGGGCCAACGTCCTGACTTTC. Translating it yields CASKTGGTGANVLTF.

The V call is TRBV3-1 (or the pseudogene TRBV3-2), the J call TRBJ2-6; D call uncertain. In germline, CDR1 is LGHDT, CDR2 YNNKEL (reference sequence). The CDR3 is made up of 13 amino acids. Trimming removed 4 bases from V and 4 bases from J, with 5 bases in between. The CDR3 sequence is CASSRLGANVLTF. The CDR3 coding sequence is TGTGCCAGCAGCCGCCTAGGGGCCAACGTCCTGACTTTC.

V and J are TRBV2 and TRBJ1-3, with 7 bases lining up with TRBD1. Germline values: CDR1 SNHLY, CDR2 FYNNEI. This CDR3 contains 16 residues. Losses at the gene ends were 2 bases for V and 0 bases for J; bases not matched to a gene: 4. CDR3 sequence reads: CASSESGTASGNTIYF. As DNA, the CDR3 is TGTGCCAGCAGTGAATCAGGGACAGCCTCTGGAAACACCATATATTTT.